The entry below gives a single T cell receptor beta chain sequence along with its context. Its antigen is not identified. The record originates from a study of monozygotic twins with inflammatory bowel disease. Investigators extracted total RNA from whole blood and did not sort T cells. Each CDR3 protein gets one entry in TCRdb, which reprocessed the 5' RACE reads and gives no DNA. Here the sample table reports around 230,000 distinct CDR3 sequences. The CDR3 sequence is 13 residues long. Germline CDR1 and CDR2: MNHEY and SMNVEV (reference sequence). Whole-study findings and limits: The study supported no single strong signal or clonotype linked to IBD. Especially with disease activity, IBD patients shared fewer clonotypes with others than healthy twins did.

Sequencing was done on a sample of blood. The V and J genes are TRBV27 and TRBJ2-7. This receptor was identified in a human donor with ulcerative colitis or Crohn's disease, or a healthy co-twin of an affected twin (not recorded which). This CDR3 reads CASSPIGTYEQYF.